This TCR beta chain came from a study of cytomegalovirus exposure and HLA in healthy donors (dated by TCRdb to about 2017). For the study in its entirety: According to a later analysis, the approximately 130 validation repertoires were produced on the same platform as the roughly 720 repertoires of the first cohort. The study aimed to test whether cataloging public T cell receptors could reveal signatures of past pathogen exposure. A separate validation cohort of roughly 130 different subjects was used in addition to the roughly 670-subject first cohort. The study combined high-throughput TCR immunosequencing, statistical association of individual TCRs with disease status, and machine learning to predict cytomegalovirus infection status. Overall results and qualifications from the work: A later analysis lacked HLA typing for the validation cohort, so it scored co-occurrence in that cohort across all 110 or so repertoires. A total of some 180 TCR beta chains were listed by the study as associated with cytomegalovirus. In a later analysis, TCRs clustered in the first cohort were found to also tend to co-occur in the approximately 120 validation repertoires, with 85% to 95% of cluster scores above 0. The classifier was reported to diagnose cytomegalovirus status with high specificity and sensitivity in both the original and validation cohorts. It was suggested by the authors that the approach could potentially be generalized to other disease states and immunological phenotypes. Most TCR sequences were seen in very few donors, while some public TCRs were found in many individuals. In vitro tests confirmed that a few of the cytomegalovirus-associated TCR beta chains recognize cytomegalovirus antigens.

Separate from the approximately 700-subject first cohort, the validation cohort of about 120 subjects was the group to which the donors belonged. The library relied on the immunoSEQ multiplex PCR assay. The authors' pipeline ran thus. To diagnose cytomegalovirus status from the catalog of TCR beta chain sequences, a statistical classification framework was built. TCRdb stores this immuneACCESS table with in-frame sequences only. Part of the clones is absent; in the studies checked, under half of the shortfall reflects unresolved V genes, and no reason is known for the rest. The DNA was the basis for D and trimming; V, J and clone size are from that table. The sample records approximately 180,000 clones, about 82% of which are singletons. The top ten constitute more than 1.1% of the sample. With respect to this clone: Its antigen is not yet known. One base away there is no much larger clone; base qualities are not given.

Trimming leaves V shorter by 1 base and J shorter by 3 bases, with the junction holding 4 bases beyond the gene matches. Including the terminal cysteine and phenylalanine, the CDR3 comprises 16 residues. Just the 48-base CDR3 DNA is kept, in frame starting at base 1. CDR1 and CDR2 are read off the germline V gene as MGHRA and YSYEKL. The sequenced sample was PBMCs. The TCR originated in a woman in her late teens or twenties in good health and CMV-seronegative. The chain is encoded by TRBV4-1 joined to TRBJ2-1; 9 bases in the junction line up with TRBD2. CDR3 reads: CASSQGVAGVYNEQFF. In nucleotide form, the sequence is TGCGCCAGCAGCCAAGGGGTAGCGGGAGTCTACAATGAGCAGTTCTTC.